This TCR beta chain was sequenced for a study of Ad26.COV2.S vaccination and SARS-CoV-2 variants. As regards this clone: The antigen is unknown.

The assay was immunoSEQ multiplex PCR, and TCRdb's table has in-frame clones only and misses some. The repertoire has some 480,000 clones, around 90% of them found once; the top ten carry 9.5% to 15%. Sample treatment: 15 to 20 received Ad26.COV2.S at low or high dose, single or two shots; 5 received placebo; per-sample allocation not given. Repertoires come from day 63 after the first vaccine or placebo injection. Germline V gene data show CDR1 as DFQATT and CDR2 as SNEGSKA (reference sequence). The length of the CDR3 is 16 residues. After removal of 3 bases from V and 2 bases from J, the junction contained 5 bases not matched to a gene. Study results and limitations: Possibly, TCR breadth and depth analyses underestimated total T cell responses. Across vaccine and placebo recipients, the breadth of non-spike TCRs was similar.

The J gene is TRBJ2-1, the V gene TRBV20-1; 12 bases are a match to TRBD2. The sample was peripheral blood, taken in a trial of Ad26.COV2.S vaccine versus placebo. This TCR came from a person between 18 and 59 years old who received the Ad26.COV2.S COVID-19 vaccine or a placebo. CDR3 region: CSASLLAGGTYNEQFF. CDR3 in DNA: TGCAGTGCTAGTCTACTAGCGGGAGGAACCTACAATGAGCAGTTCTTC.